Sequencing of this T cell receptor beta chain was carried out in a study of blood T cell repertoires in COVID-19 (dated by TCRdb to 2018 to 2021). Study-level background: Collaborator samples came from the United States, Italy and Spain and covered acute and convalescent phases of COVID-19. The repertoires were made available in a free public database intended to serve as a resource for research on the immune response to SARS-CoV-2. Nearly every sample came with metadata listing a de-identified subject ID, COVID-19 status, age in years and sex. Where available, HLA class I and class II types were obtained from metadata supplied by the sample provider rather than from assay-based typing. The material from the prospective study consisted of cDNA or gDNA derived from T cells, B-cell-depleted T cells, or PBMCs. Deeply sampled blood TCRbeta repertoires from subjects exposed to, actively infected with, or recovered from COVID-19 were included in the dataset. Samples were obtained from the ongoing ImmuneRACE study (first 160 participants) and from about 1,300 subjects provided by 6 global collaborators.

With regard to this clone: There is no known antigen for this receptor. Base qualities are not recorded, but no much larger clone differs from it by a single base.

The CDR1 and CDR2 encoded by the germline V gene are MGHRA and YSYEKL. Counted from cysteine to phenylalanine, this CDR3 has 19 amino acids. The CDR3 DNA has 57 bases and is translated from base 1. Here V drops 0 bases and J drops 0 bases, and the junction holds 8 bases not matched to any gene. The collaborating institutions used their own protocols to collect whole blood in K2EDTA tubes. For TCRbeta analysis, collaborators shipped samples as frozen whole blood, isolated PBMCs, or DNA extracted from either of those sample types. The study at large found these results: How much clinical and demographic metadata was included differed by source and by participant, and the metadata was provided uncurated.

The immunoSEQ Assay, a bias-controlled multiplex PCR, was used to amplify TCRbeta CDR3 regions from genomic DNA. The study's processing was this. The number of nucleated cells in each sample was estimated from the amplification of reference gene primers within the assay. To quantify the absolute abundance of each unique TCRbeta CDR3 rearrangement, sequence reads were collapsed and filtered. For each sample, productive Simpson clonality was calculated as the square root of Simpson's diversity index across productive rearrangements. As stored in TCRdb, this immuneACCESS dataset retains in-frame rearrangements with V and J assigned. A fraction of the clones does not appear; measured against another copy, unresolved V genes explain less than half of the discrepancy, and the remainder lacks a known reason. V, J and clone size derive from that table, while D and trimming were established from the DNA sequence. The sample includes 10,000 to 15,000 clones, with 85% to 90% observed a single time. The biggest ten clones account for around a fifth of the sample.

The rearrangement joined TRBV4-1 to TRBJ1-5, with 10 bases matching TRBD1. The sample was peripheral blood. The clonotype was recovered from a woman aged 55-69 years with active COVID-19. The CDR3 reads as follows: CASSQDLRDRGSSNQPQHF. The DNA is TGCGCCAGCAGCCAAGATCTCAGGGACAGGGGAAGTAGCAATCAGCCCCAGCATTTT.